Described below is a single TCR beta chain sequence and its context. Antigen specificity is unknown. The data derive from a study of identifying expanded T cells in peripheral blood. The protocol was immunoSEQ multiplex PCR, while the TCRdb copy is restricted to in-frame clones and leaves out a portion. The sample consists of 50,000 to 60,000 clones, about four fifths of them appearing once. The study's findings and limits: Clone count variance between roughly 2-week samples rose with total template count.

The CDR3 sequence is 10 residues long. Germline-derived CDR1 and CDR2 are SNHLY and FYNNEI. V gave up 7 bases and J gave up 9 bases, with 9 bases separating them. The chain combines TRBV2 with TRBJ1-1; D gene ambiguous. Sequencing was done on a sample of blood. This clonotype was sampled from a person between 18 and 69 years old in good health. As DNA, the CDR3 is TGTGCCAGCACTGCAGGCCAAGCTTTCTTT. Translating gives CASTAGQAFF.